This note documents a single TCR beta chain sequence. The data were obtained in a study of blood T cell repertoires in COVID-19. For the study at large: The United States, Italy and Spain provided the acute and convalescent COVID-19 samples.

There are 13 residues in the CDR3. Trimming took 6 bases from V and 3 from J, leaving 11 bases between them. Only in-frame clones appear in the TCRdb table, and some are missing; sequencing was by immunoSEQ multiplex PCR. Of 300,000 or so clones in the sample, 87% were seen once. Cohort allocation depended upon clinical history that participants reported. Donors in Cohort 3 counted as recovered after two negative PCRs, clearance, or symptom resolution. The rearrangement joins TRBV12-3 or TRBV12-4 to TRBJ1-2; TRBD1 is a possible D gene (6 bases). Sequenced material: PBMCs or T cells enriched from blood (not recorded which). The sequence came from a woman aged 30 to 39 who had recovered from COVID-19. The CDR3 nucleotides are TGTGCCAGCAGCCAGGGGACCCACTATGGCTACACCTTC. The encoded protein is CASSQGTHYGYTF.